Listed below are T cell receptor beta chains from one sample, sequenced in a study of T cells in Graves' hyperthyroidism and ophthalmopathy. TCRdb re-analysed the multiplex PCR reads in MiXCR, keeping a single row per CDR3 protein. The sample includes roughly 380,000 distinct CDR3 sequences, over 11% of them seen just once. The sequenced material came from blood. These receptors were taken from a woman aged 55-70 years with Graves' hyperthyroidism. Both conserved end residues are part of each CDR3. The D gene is left open where the match is weak.

TRBV11-2	TRBD2	CASSFGTSGSTQYF
TRBV7-9	.	CASSTKSTDTQYF
TRBV2	TRBD1	CASRSDRAGANVLTF
TRBV4-1	.	CASSQPRGRDGLFF
TRBV25-1	TRBD1	CASSEWTGVGTSEQYF
TRBV10-2	.	CASSESTPPLVRDTERNEQFF
TRBV10-1	.	CASSEWESSYEQYF
TRBV20-1	TRBD2	CSARRGREGLPEQFF
TRBV6-1	TRBD1	CASSNIGRGPRETQYF
TRBV16	TRBD1	CASSQSTGASKGYTF
TRBV7-9	.	CASSLDGPLYEQYF
TRBV15	.	CATSRDQGTQETQYF
TRBV7-9	.	CASSSTGMDTQYF
TRBV20-1	.	CSAAPDSGYQPQHF
TRBV2	TRBD2	CASRYTVAGRLTYNEQFF
TRBV5-1	TRBD1	CASSEQGTGTDTQYF
TRBV11-2	TRBD2	CASSLGAGGTSVYEQYF
TRBV28	TRBD2	CASSLLAGEAVYEQYF
TRBV2	.	CASEYSTDTQYF
TRBV7-9	TRBD2	CASSPRTSGRLMLYNEQFF
TRBV30	.	CAWSAVQPSEQYF
TRBV20-1	.	CSVIDTALDTQYF
TRBV27	.	CASSSSGSSQPQHF
TRBV28	TRBD2	CASSLVPGTSGTTSQDTQYF
TRBV7-8	.	CASSSSFGGIYEQYF
TRBV19	.	CASSITGSGTDTQYF
TRBV3-1	TRBD1	CASSQGQLTNQPQHF
TRBV28	TRBD1	CASRTGGVYEQYF
TRBV6-2/TRBV6-3	.	CASRGHGTPNEQFF
TRBV11-2	.	CASSLDGGSNQPQHF
TRBV29-1	.	CSVDTYTGELSF
TRBV7-3	TRBD2	CASSLIPSGIYNEQFF
TRBV6-5	.	CASSYDFRAYEQYF
TRBV30	.	CAWSVPGRSSYEQYF
TRBV28	.	CASSAGAWEQFF
TRBV5-6	.	CASSLDGLGRGNTGELFF